The clone carrying this T cell receptor (beta chain) was observed once. Cohorts were based on clinical histories the participants reported. Cohort 3 donors were reported recovered after two negative PCRs, clearance, or symptom resolution. How the authors handled the data: Amplification with reference gene primers provided the estimates of nucleated cell counts. Profiled with immunoSEQ multiplex PCR; TCRdb holds only in-frame clones, not every one. From that table come the V and J calls and clone size; the DNA was used to work out D and trimming. Of some 270,000 clones in the sample, under 90% were seen once. The data stem from a study of blood T cell repertoires in COVID-19. Across the whole study: Acute and convalescent COVID-19 samples came from the United States, Italy and Spain.

The J segment lost 2 bases and the V segment lost 3 bases, leaving 8 bases of the junction unmatched. Germline loops: CDR1 LGHDT, CDR2 YNNKEL (reference sequence). CDR3 length: 17 residues. The sample comprised PBMCs or T cells enriched from blood (not recorded which). This receptor was identified in a woman aged 40 to 50 who had recovered from COVID-19. The V gene is TRBV3-1 (or the pseudogene TRBV3-2), the J gene TRBJ2-3; 10 nucleotides agree with TRBD2. The CDR3, as DNA: TGTGCCAGCAGCCACGGGCGTCTAGCGGGGGTCACAGATACGCAGTATTTT. Protein product: CASSHGRLAGVTDTQYF.